Sequencing of this T cell receptor beta chain was carried out in a study of blood T cells in healthy people across ages. Findings of the study overall: TCR beta diversity tracked closely with naive T cell percentage. Long-lived donors exceeded aged donors in naive CD4+ cells and diversity.

A second 7 to 11 cycle PCR used barcoded and J-beta primers. TCRdb reprocessed the 5' RACE reads via MiXCR and lists one record per CDR3 protein. Of hundreds of thousands of distinct CDR3 sequences in the sample, roughly three fifths were seen once. V lost 4 bases and J 4 bases, leaving 8 bases between the germline ends. The CDR3 runs to 13 residues. Germline V gene sequence: CDR1 SGHTA, CDR2 FQGNSA. Comments on this clonotype: Its antigen is unknown.

The chain combines TRBV7-2 with TRBJ1-5; D perhaps matches TRBD1 (6 bases). Sample: blood. The TCR was taken from a man aged 60 to 69 in good health. The CDR3 spells CASSWTVNQPQHF. In DNA, the CDR3 is TGTGCCAGCAGCTGGACAGTTAATCAGCCCCAGCATTTT.